These 23 T cell receptor beta chains were sequenced from one sample in a study of T cells in Graves' hyperthyroidism and ophthalmopathy. From RNA transcripts, TCR beta CDR3 regions were amplified. HTBI primers were employed in a first-round RT-PCR of the TCR CDR3. TCRdb ran MiXCR on the multiplex PCR reads and lists one entry per CDR3 protein. The data contain about 350,000 distinct CDR3 sequences, approximately 18% of them singletons. The sequencing sample was made of blood. All receptors come from a woman in her twenties or thirties with Graves' hyperthyroidism that later progressed to Graves' ophthalmopathy.

Here the CDR3 DNA reads TGTGCCAGCAGCCCGAGGGGACTAGCGGGAGACCTAGAGGACGAGCAGTACTTC. It is translated as CASSPRGLAGDLEDEQYF. This chain connects TRBV9 to TRBJ2-7, with 14 bases identical to TRBD2. This CDR3 region has 18 residues. The trim removed 4 bases at V and 5 bases at J, leaving 14 bases unmatched. Looked up from germline, CDR1 is SGDLS and CDR2 is YYNGEE.

Points on this clonotype: Since a much larger clone is just one base distant, this may be a read error. V gene TRBV19 combines with J gene TRBJ2-3; a possible D gene is TRBD1 (6 bases). Germline-derived CDR1 and CDR2 are LNHDA and SQIVND (reference sequence). The CDR3 spans 16 residues. The CDR3 reads CASSTFSGVSTGTQYF. The CDR3 DNA reads TGTGCCAGTAGTACGTTTTCAGGGGTTAGCACAGGTACGCAGTATTTT.

V and J are TRBV2 and TRBJ1-1; 10 bases match TRBD1. The CDR3 covers 13 residues. Germline CDR1 SNHLY, CDR2 FYNNEI. With V trimmed by 3 bases and J by 9 bases, 4 bases remained unmatched. The CDR3 region is CASSDGQGGKAFF. Here the CDR3 DNA reads TGTGCCAGCAGTGACGGACAGGGGGGAAAAGCTTTCTTT.

This clonotype was seen repeatedly, ten times or more. J is TRBJ2-1 and V is TRBV2; D may be TRBD1 (6 bases). This CDR3 is 15 amino acids long. CDR1 is SNHLY, CDR2 FYNNEI, per germline. Deletions cut 4 bases from V and 2 bases from J, with 12 bases between. The DNA for the CDR3 is TGTGCCAGCAGTGTTGGCAGGGGAACCTACAATGAGCAGTTCTTC. Its protein product is CASSVGRGTYNEQFF.

The chain uses TRBV14 and TRBJ2-6, with no clear D. This CDR3 has 15 residues. V gave up 2 bases and J gave up 1 base, with 6 bases separating them. The germline V gene has CDR1 SGHDN and CDR2 FVKESK. The CDR3 nucleotides read TGTGCCAGCAGCCAATCGTGGTCTGGGGCCAACGTCCTGACTTTC. Residues: CASSQSWSGANVLTF.

The V gene is TRBV4-1, the J gene TRBJ1-5, with 8 positions matching TRBD1. With V trimmed by 2 bases and J by 5 bases, 11 bases remained unmatched. The CDR3 contains 17 residues. Looked up from germline, CDR1 is MGHRA and CDR2 is YSYEKL. CDR3 DNA: TGCGCCAGCAGCCAACCACACCGGGACAGGTATGATCAGCCCCAGCATTTT. Protein product: CASSQPHRDRYDQPQHF.

This clonotype was recorded at least ten times. The chain uses TRBV2 and TRBJ2-3; either TRBD1 or TRBD2 may supply D (5 bases each). Between the trimmed V and J ends, which lost 5 bases and 6 bases, there was a span of 21 bases. This CDR3 comprises 16 residues. Germline-derived CDR1 and CDR2 are SNHLY and FYNNEI. CDR3 residues: CASSLPSPGPPDTQYF. The CDR3 DNA is TGTGCCAGCAGTCTCCCCTCCCCGGGGCCTCCGGATACGCAGTATTTT.

V and J are TRBV4-1 and TRBJ1-2; D remains ambiguous. Trimming took 5 bases from V and 0 from J, leaving 13 bases between them. The CDR3 spans 15 residues. Germline loops: CDR1 MGHRA, CDR2 YSYEKL. CDR3 nucleotides: TGCGCCAGCAGCGCGTCTATCCAGACTAACTATGGCTACACCTTC. This translates into CASSASIQTNYGYTF.

At least ten counts were recorded for this clonotype. V gene TRBV7-9 combines with J gene TRBJ1-1; TRBD1 matches at 9 bases. Germline values: CDR1 SEHNR, CDR2 FQNEAQ (reference sequence). The CDR3 extends over 17 amino acids. The J segment lost 1 base and the V segment lost 3 bases, leaving 9 bases of the junction unmatched. The DNA for the CDR3 is TGTGCCAGCAGCTTCGTCCCGGGACAGGGAGCGAACACTGAAGCTTTCTTT. As protein: CASSFVPGQGANTEAFF.

In this sample, this clonotype turned up many times. The chain couples TRBV7-8 to TRBJ2-2; no clear D gene. From germline, CDR1 is SGHVS and CDR2 FQNEAQ. This CDR3 comprises 13 residues. V gave up 7 bases and J gave up 2 bases, with 8 bases separating them. The CDR3 nucleotides read TGTGCCAGCAAACAGACTAACACCGGGGAGCTGTTTTTT. The encoded protein is CASKQTNTGELFF.

This clonotype was seen at least ten times. The chain joins TRBV19 to TRBJ2-7, with 10 bases that match TRBD2. Losses at the gene ends were 5 bases for V and 0 bases for J; bases not matched to a gene: 4. The CDR3 has 15 residues. Germline loops: CDR1 LNHDA, CDR2 SQIVND (reference sequence). The CDR3 sequence is CASSFGTSDSYEQYF. The CDR3 DNA reads as TGTGCCAGTAGTTTCGGGACTAGCGACTCCTACGAGCAGTACTTC.

This chain joins TRBV6-1 and TRBJ2-1, with 10 nucleotides matching TRBD2. Germline V gene sequence: CDR1 MNHNS, CDR2 SASEGT. The length of the CDR3 is 15 residues. J lost 8 bases, V lost 5 bases, and 9 bases had no gene match. The CDR3 loop is CASSRASGGVDEQFF. The CDR3 bases are TGTGCCAGCAGTAGGGCCAGCGGGGGGGTTGATGAGCAGTTCTTC.

This clonotype has a count of ten or more. This chain uses TRBV6-1 with TRBJ1-5; D uncertain. Germline V lookup: CDR1 MNHNS, CDR2 SASEGT. This CDR3 is 15 amino acids long. Trimming took off 3 bases at V and 3 bases at J, with 12 bases between the two ends. The CDR3 DNA follows: TGTGCCAGCAGTGATCGAGTCCAGACCAATCAGCCCCAGCATTTT. As protein: CASSDRVQTNQPQHF.

In its sample, this clonotype was seen a few times. V and J are TRBV19 and TRBJ2-3; D may match TRBD1 or TRBD2 (5 bases each). The CDR3 length is 17 residues. V lost 5 bases to trimming and J lost 2 bases, with 20 bases between them. Per germline, CDR1 LNHDA and CDR2 SQIVND (reference sequence). CDR3 DNA: TGTGCCAGTAGTCCAAGGAGCCGGGGCAGGCTCACAGATACGCAGTATTTT. This sequence encodes CASSPRSRGRLTDTQYF.

The sample holds many counts of this clonotype. CDR3: CASSDREPGGSPLHF. The CDR3 nucleotides are TGTGCCAGCAGTGACCGAGAGCCAGGGGGTTCACCCCTCCACTTT. The chain has TRBV2 and TRBJ1-6, with 7 bases lining up with TRBD1. Germline trimming cut 3 bases from V and 9 bases from J; bases unmatched to any gene: 8. CDR1 SNHLY and CDR2 FYNNEI come from the germline V gene. The CDR3 consists of 15 residues. The whole variable domain, filled in from reference TRBV2 and TRBJ1-6, reads EPEVTQTPSHQVTQMGQEVILRCVPISNHLYFYWYRQILGQKVEFLVSFYNNEISEKSEIFDDQFSVERPDGSNFTLKIRSTKLEDSAMYFCASSDREPGGSPLHFGNGTRLTVT.

J is TRBJ1-1 and V is TRBV20-1; tentatively, D is TRBD1 (6 bases). V was pared by 8 bases and J by 1 base, with 17 bases between. The CDR3 is 14 amino acids. Germline V CDR1 and CDR2: DFQATT, SNEGSKA (reference sequence). The CDR3 bases are TGCAGTTCCCCCGGGGGCCCGTCGAACACTGAAGCTTTCTTT. This codes for CSSPGGPSNTEAFF.

This clonotype was counted ten times or more. The chain employs TRBV2 and TRBJ2-7; D remains ambiguous. V lost 2 bases to trimming and J lost 0 bases, with 17 bases between them. Looked up from germline, CDR1 is SNHLY and CDR2 is FYNNEI. The CDR3 totals 17 residues. The CDR3 loop is CASSERSVVRSSYEQYF. The CDR3 nucleotides read TGTGCCAGCAGTGAACGGTCTGTCGTCCGGAGCTCCTACGAGCAGTACTTC.

Many counts were recorded for this clonotype. The chain couples TRBV3-1 to TRBJ1-5; 7 nucleotides agree with TRBD1. J was trimmed by 6 bases and V by 4 bases; bases with no gene match: 6. Germline V CDR1 and CDR2: LGHDT, YNNKEL (reference sequence). CDR3 length: 14 residues. Here the CDR3 DNA reads TGTGCCAGCAGCCTCAGACAGGGCGGTCAGCCCCAGCATTTT. Protein product: CASSLRQGGQPQHF.

This clonotype was counted ten times or more. J is TRBJ1-2 and V is TRBV19; D gene unclear. Per germline, CDR1 LNHDA and CDR2 SQIVND (reference sequence). This CDR3 comprises 17 residues. V was trimmed by 2 bases and J by 3 bases, leaving 19 bases between them. CDR3 sequence (DNA): TGTGCCAGTAGTATACAGTGGCGCACCGGCCAATACTATGGCTACACCTTC. Translating it yields CASSIQWRTGQYYGYTF.

The table lists this clonotype with many counts. The chain uses TRBV5-1 and TRBJ1-6; maybe TRBD1 (5 bases). Trimming pared 5 bases from V and 8 bases from J, leaving 8 bases between. The CDR3 spans 12 residues. The V gene's germline CDR1 is SGHRS and CDR2 YFSETQ. The chain's CDR3 is CASRQGDSPLHF. DNA of the CDR3: TGCGCCAGCAGGCAGGGCGATTCACCCCTCCACTTT.

This clonotype has a count of ten or more. The J gene is TRBJ1-4, the V gene TRBV12-3 or TRBV12-4; D perhaps matches TRBD1 (5 bases). V lost 5 bases to trimming and J lost 7 bases, with 8 bases between them. The CDR3 contains 12 residues. CDR3 sequence: CASSLRVEKLFF. The CDR3 nucleotides are TGTGCCAGCAGTCTCAGGGTTGAAAAACTGTTTTTT.

This clonotype was recorded many times. Germline and junction disagree at one end, which may indicate a read error. The chain combines TRBV7-7 with TRBJ2-2; D remains ambiguous. Germline loops: CDR1 SSHAT, CDR2 FNYEAQ (reference sequence). This CDR3 spans 17 amino acids. DNA of the CDR3: TGTGCTAGCAGCTCAAATCCGGGTCTTAAGAACACCGGGGAGCTGTTTTTT. Translated: CASSSNPGLKNTGELFF. Full variable domain (remainder filled in from reference TRBV7-7 and TRBJ2-2): GAGVSQSPRYKVTKRGQDVTLRCDPISSHATLYWYQQALGQGPEFLTYFNYEAQPDKSGLPSDRFSAERPEGSISTLTIQRTEQRDSAMYRCASSSNPGLKNTGELFFGEGSRLTVL.

This clonotype is a singleton in its sample. The chain combines TRBV11-3 with TRBJ2-7; D gene uncertain. Germline V lookup: CDR1 SGHNT, CDR2 YENEEA. Trimming pared 4 bases from V and 2 bases from J, leaving 9 bases between. The CDR3 runs 13 residues. Here the CDR3 DNA reads TGTGCCAGCAGCTCGGCCGCCGCCTACGAGCAGTACTTC. This gives the protein CASSSAAAYEQYF.